This T cell receptor (beta chain) derives from a study of cytomegalovirus exposure and HLA in healthy donors (dated by TCRdb to 2015 to 2018). Study-wide context: In an earlier analysis of some 550 of the donors, around 290 Gb of sequence data and some 100 million unique TCR beta sequences from about 179 million T cells were reported. An early release covering 550 to 650 HLA-typed donors comprised roughly 300 gigabases of sequencing data and roughly 86 million unique TCR sequences. Of the 398 genotyped donors, around 81% fell in the genetic ancestry cluster associated with self-reported Caucasian donors. The study was designed to test whether signatures of past pathogen exposure could be identified by cataloging public T cell receptors. The T cell repertoires of 670 or so subjects were profiled by immunosequencing and related to cytomegalovirus serostatus. Besides the first cohort of 550 to 750 subjects, a separate validation cohort made up of 120 different subjects was used. The study combined high-throughput TCR immunosequencing, statistical association of individual TCRs with disease status, and machine learning to predict cytomegalovirus infection status. In a later analysis, previously published TCR beta repertoires from some 640 donors were re-analyzed and high-resolution HLA genotyping was added so that TCR occurrence patterns could be studied. In the later analysis, no new phenotypic data were used to find candidate immune exposures; instead, reliance was placed on TCR beta sequences and their occurrence across donors. In an earlier analysis of 587 of the donors, high-throughput TCR beta sequencing was used to judge whether each TCR beta V gene segment behaved as functional or pseudogenic. Donor age, sex, ethnicity and CMV serostatus were compiled alongside the repertoire data. A later genetic analysis took genome-wide SNP genotypes for 398 of the 666 donors and used that subset as a discovery cohort. All discovery cohort repertoires had been generated on a single sequencing platform. Both class I and class II loci were covered by HLA typing, at four-digit resolution. Typing coverage varied by locus: 629-630 donors for A, B, C, DRB1 and DQB1; approximately 520 for DQA1; about 590 for DPA1; under 490 for DPB1. Because of strong linkage in the cohort, roughly five DR-DQ haplotypes were treated as single units for association and clustering. Among some 400 genotyped donors of the cohort, an average of around 240,000 unique TCR beta nucleotide sequences were sequenced per donor, roughly 18% of them non-productive.

CDR3 length: 15 amino acids, cysteine to phenylalanine. CDR3 DNA only is kept here, 45 bases in frame from base 1. From the germline V gene (reference sequence), CDR1 is MNHEY and CDR2 is SMNVEV. Relative to germline, V is missing 6 bases and J is missing 0 bases, with 5 bases of the junction outside any gene match. A remark on this clone: Its antigen remains undetermined. Qualities for individual bases were not recorded, and no much larger clone is one base off.

In total, approximately 610 healthy bone marrow donors made up the cohort. At the time of sampling, every cohort member was nominally healthy, though immune exposures that went unrecorded were likely present. The donor tested CMV seropositive and was one of the 289 seropositive cohort members. Each donor provided a peripheral blood sample, and peripheral blood mononuclear cells were used for TCR beta sequencing. The Qiagen DNeasy Blood Extraction Kit was used to extract genomic DNA from the blood cell samples. What the authors observed across the whole study: Most TCR sequences were seen in very few donors, while some public TCRs were found in many individuals. For the cohort, immune exposure information was limited to CMV serostatus. A further reported finding was that TCR beta sequences accurately predicted the HLA-A and HLA-B alleles for most subjects in the first cohort. When HLA alleles, especially DR and DQ, strongly co-occurred, attributing TCR associations to individual alleles was difficult. In this cohort, only TCR beta chains were sequenced, and detectable features were limited by the absence of alpha or paired-chain data. Some IMGT-functional V segments, including TRBV6-2 and TRBV6-3, could not be told apart with the 87-base-pair reads, so those segments were excluded. An earlier analysis of around 600 of the donors showed that most TCR beta V segments appeared in productive rearrangements either about 87% or about 30% of the time, which broadly matched IMGT annotations. In a later analysis, some 18,000 TCR beta sequences were associated with specific HLA alleles at a false discovery rate of 0.05. In a later analysis, most CMV-associated TCR beta chains were found to appear HLA-restricted, with HLA associations seemingly driven largely by CMV exposure. The presence/absence analyses assumed that sequencing depth was roughly uniform across donors, and that assumption may not be true. According to a later analysis, parvovirus B19, influenza, CMV and Epstein-Barr virus appeared linked to several top co-occurrence clusters. In a later analysis, HLA-associated TCR beta chains were found to be more clonally expanded and to have lower generation probabilities than equally common non-associated chains. The study gave a list of 150 to 200 TCR beta chains associated with cytomegalovirus. In vitro tests confirmed that a few of the cytomegalovirus-associated TCR beta chains recognize cytomegalovirus antigens. Correlated functional status among segregating V segments might reflect linkage disequilibrium, but an unknown experimental factor could not be ruled out. A later genetic analysis reported fewer N-insertions in productive TCRs among donors in an Asian-associated ancestry cluster than the approximately 700-donor mean. The authors suggested that the approach could potentially be extended to other disease states and immunological phenotypes. A later genetic analysis associated a missense DCLRE1C variant with V-gene and J-gene trimming of TCR beta chains, and an independent cohort replicated the association. Because counts were too low, approximately 15 rarely observed V segments, including chromosome 9 orphons, were excluded from the earlier analysis of several hundred of the donors. In a later analysis, the rate of TCR association differed among HLA loci, with DRB1 alleles having the most associated TCRs and HLA-C alleles having the fewest. In both the original and validation cohorts, the classifier was reported to diagnose cytomegalovirus status with high specificity and sensitivity. Because some donors lacked HLA typing at each locus, the association tests relied only on the typed subset. A cluster of highly shared sequence variants was judged likely to represent a technical artifact of the sequencing pipeline.

Receptors were amplified or captured by the immunoSEQ multiplex PCR assay. For the multiplex PCR, a mixture combining 60 forward primers for TCR Vbeta segments and 13 reverse primers for TCR Jbeta segments was used. Amplification of the CDR3 region of rearranged TCR beta genes was performed with a multiplex PCR assay on genomic DNA. The amplified TCR beta libraries were sequenced on the Illumina HiSeq System as 87-base-pair reads. The paper's data handling went like this. A later analysis tallied approximately 87 million unique TCR beta chains across the approximately 670 repertoires, and approximately 9.9 million of those chains were shared by two or more donors. Raw reads were error-corrected and collapsed into unique sequences with a nearest-neighbor algorithm that merged closely related sequences to remove PCR and sequencing errors. Alignment of CDR3 sequences to IMGT reference sequences was used to assign V, D and J gene segments. For a sequence to be retained, a match of at least six nucleotides was required to both a V gene segment and a J gene segment. A rearrangement counted as productive if the CDR3 had no stop codons and remained in frame with V and J, and every other rearrangement counted as non-productive. Following IMGT convention, CDR3 was defined as the stretch from the second conserved V-encoded cysteine to the conserved J-encoded phenylalanine. The earlier analysis of some 540 of the donors excluded any sequence lacking an unambiguous match to a single V gene segment. An earlier analysis of several hundred of the donors called V segments functional above 56.7% productive rearrangements and segregating when the between-donor standard deviation exceeded 5%. A statistical classification framework was developed to diagnose cytomegalovirus status using the catalog of TCR beta chain sequences. V and J gene assignment, in a later analysis, came from comparing TCR nucleotide sequences with IMGT/GENE-DB human TR gene sequences. In a later analysis, CDR3 sequences and most-parsimonious VDJ recombination scenarios were assigned using the TCRdist pipeline. In a later analysis, every TCR beta chain was defined by the combination of its CDR3 amino acid sequence and its V-gene family, and reads without a unique V-gene family were dropped. To address suspected cross-contamination and a sequencing artifact, a later analysis removed over 500 highly shared, low-generation-probability nucleotide sequences. In a later analysis, a clonal expansion index for each public chain was calculated from normalized within-repertoire ranks of inferred template counts. Generation probabilities in a later analysis came from a VDJ recombination model fitted to out-of-frame rearrangements, and those results were checked against IGoR. Hypergeometric tests were used in a later analysis to score TCR-TCR, TCR-HLA and TCR-CMV co-occurrence, with a repertoire-size bias correction applied to the TCR pairs. False discovery rates were estimated in a later analysis by permuting HLA or CMV assignments 20 times. In a later analysis, co-occurring TCRs were grouped using DBSCAN, with TCRdist sequence similarity added in when clustering inside HLA-allele-positive subsets. Repertoires with fewer than 30,000 or more than 120,000 public chains, plus five repertoires with anomalous nucleotide sharing, were excluded from co-occurrence clustering. Drawn from immuneACCESS, this table holds only the in-frame rearrangements with V and J called that TCRdb kept. Clones are partly lost; checked studies trace under half to an unresolved V gene and leave the rest unexplained. The V and J calls and clone size were taken over from that table, and D and trimming were inferred from the DNA. The sample contains roughly 170,000 clones, 75% to 90% of them found a single time. Jointly, the top ten make up approximately 6.8% of the sample.

This sequence uses TRBV27 and TRBJ2-1, with 7 central nucleotides matching TRBD1. The clonotype originates from a man aged 25-45 years in good health and CMV-seropositive. The sequenced sample was PBMCs. The CDR3 is CASSWTGSSYNEQFF. The DNA is TGTGCCAGCAGCTGGACAGGTAGCTCCTACAATGAGCAGTTCTTC.